This TCR beta chain is drawn from a study of cytomegalovirus exposure and HLA in healthy donors. This PCR relied on a set of 60 Vbeta primers and 13 Jbeta primers. The data were produced by immunoSEQ multiplex PCR, yet TCRdb's version contains in-frame clones alone and is incomplete. The profile covers tens of thousands of clones, with 76% appearing a single time and 1.2% to 1.5% taken by the ten largest. V was clipped by 0 bases and J by 8 bases, with 16 bases between them. Per the germline V gene, CDR1 is SGHDN and CDR2 is FVKESK. This CDR3 spans 16 amino acids. This clone was seen just once. This receptor was obtained from a male donor in good health and CMV-seronegative. The chain joins TRBV14 to TRBJ1-4; D is ambiguous. The sample consisted of PBMCs. Written as DNA, the CDR3 is TGTGCCAGCAGCCAAGAACGCGTGCGACTAGGGGAAAAACTGTTTTTT. As protein: CASSQERVRLGEKLFF.